The 17 T cell receptor beta chains below were found in one sample sequenced in a study of vaccination effects on CD4 cells after COVID-19 (dated by TCRdb to 2021 to 2024). Receptor libraries were prepared by the immunoSEQ multiplex PCR assay. TCRdb provides this immuneACCESS table in a form limited to in-frame rearrangements. Some clones are lacking; in checked studies, under half of them reflect an unresolved V gene, and why the rest are absent is not known. Here the sample has some 22,000 clones; 73% occur a single time. The ten largest clonotypes hold about 27% of the sample. The ViraFEST assay stimulated PBMC with viral peptide pools and then used TCR sequencing to identify antigen-specific CD4+ T cell clonotypes by expansion. After 10 to 11 days of culture, CD4+ T cells were isolated with the EasySep CD4+ T cell isolation kit. Negative nucleocapsid antibody results before and after vaccination confirmed that the healthy vaccine recipients had no prior SARS-CoV-2 infection.

Which antigens these TCRs recognize remains unknown. Source: CD4+ T cells from PBMCs cultured with HCoV-NL63 spike peptides, taken before COVID-19 vaccination. The sample's cell subset or site label, decoded: HCoV-NL63 spike overlapping peptide pool stimulation. All receptors derive from a human donor who received a COVID-19 vaccine.

The chain links TRBV19 to TRBJ2-7; TRBD2 aligns across 11 bases. V dropped 4 bases and J dropped 4; count of bases not matched to a gene: 3. The CDR3 extends over 14 amino acids. Germline CDR1 reads LNHDA; CDR2 reads SQIVND (reference sequence). This CDR3 reads CASSKTSGMYEQYF. The CDR3 nucleotides are TGTGCCAGTAGTAAGACTAGCGGGATGTACGAGCAGTACTTC. Combining the CDR3 with reference TRBV19 and TRBJ2-7 gives the whole variable domain DGGITQSPKYLFRKEGQNVTLSCEQNLNHDAMYWYRQDPGQGLRLIYYSQIVNDFQKGDIAEGYSVSREKKESFPLTVTSAQKNPTAFYLCASSKTSGMYEQYFGPGTRLTVT.

The chain couples TRBV7-2 to TRBJ2-5; the match to TRBD2 covers 9 bases. The CDR3 runs 18 residues. The ends lost 1 base at V and 3 bases at J; junction bases unmatched: 12. Germline CDR1 reads SGHTA; CDR2 reads FQGNSA. The CDR3 DNA reads TGTGCCAGCAGCTTAGGGGGAGGGGCGCTAGCGGGAAAAGAGACCCAGTACTTC. This codes for CASSLGGGALAGKETQYF.

V gene TRBV7-8 combines with J gene TRBJ1-2, with D maybe TRBD1 (5 bases). Trimming cost V 1 base and J 5 bases, with 8 bases left between them. CDR3 length: 13 residues. CDR1 and CDR2 (germline): SGHVS, FQNEAQ. The CDR3 DNA reads TGTGCCAGCAGCTTAGGGGAGGGGTATGGCTACACCTTC. As protein: CASSLGEGYGYTF. Complete variable domain (other parts from reference TRBV7-8 and TRBJ1-2): GAGVSQSPRYKVAKRGQDVALRCDPISGHVSLFWYQQALGQGPEFLTYFQNEAQLDKSGLPSDRFFAERPEGSVSTLKIQRTQQEDSAVYLCASSLGEGYGYTFGSGTRLTVV.

The rearrangement joins TRBV12-5 to TRBJ1-1; 8 bases agree with TRBD1. After removal of 6 bases from V and 5 bases from J, the junction contained 5 bases not matched to a gene. CDR3 length: 13 residues. Germline V gene data show CDR1 as LGHNT and CDR2 as FRNRAP. CDR3: CASGAGGATEAFF. DNA of the CDR3: TGTGCTAGTGGGGCAGGGGGCGCGACTGAAGCTTTCTTT.

The chain recombines TRBV12-2 with TRBJ2-1; whether TRBD2, the table's D call, matches the DNA was not checked. TRBV12-2 counts as a pseudogene. CDR3 length: 15 amino acids. The DNA for the CDR3 is TGTGCAAGTCGCTTAGGTGAGCGGGGAGGGCATGAGCAGTTCTTC. Protein sequence: CASRLGERGGHEQFF.

The chain is built from TRBV2 and TRBJ1-4; TRBD1 might be the D (5 bases). V lost 8 bases, J lost 0 bases, and 13 bases lay in between. This CDR3 is 15 amino acids long. The germline gives CDR1 SNHLY, CDR2 FYNNEI. The CDR3 region is CASGGGVATNEKLFF. CDR3 coding DNA: TGTGCCAGCGGCGGGGGGGTAGCAACTAATGAAAAACTGTTTTTT. The entire variable domain, with the rest obtained from reference TRBV2 and TRBJ1-4, is as follows: EPEVTQTPSHQVTQMGQEVILRCVPISNHLYFYWYRQILGQKVEFLVSFYNNEISEKSEIFDDQFSVERPDGSNFTLKIRSTKLEDSAMYFCASGGGVATNEKLFFGSGTQLSVL.

The J gene is TRBJ1-2, the V gene TRBV24-1; a possible D gene is TRBD1 (6 bases). The V gene lost 4 bases and the J gene lost 0 bases, with 17 bases spanning the gap. CDR1 is KGHDR, CDR2 SFDVKD, per germline. The CDR3 contains 17 residues. The DNA of the CDR3 is TGTGCCACCAGTGACTCCCGTGACAGGCGTTCTAACTATGGCTACACCTTC. Translation: CATSDSRDRRSNYGYTF.

The chain couples TRBV30 to TRBJ1-5, with D tentatively TRBD1 (6 bases). V lost 1 base to trimming and J lost 2 bases, with 6 bases between them. The CDR3 loop spans 13 amino acids. From germline, CDR1 is GTSNPN and CDR2 SVGIG (reference sequence). The CDR3 loop is CAWSDRGNQPQHF. The CDR3 DNA reads TGTGCCTGGAGTGACAGGGGCAATCAGCCCCAGCATTTT.

The chain combines TRBV28 with TRBJ1-1; D is ambiguous. Germline V gene lookup returns CDR1 MDHEN and CDR2 SYDVKM. CDR3 size: 13 residues. The V gene lost 5 bases and the J gene lost 0 bases, with 7 bases spanning the gap. CDR3 loop: CASSPEMNTEAFF. The CDR3 DNA reads as TGTGCCAGCAGTCCGGAAATGAACACTGAAGCTTTCTTT.

The rearrangement uses TRBV11-3 and TRBJ2-5; TRBD2 matches 10 bases. Germline CDR1 SGHNT, CDR2 YENEEA. The CDR3 has 17 amino acids. With 3 bases clipped from V and 1 base from J, the junction kept 8 bases outside the gene matches. This chain's CDR3 is CASSFSSGRDSQETQYF. The CDR3 nucleotides read TGTGCCAGCAGCTTTTCCAGCGGGAGGGACTCCCAAGAGACCCAGTACTTC. Combining the CDR3 with reference TRBV11-3 and TRBJ2-5 gives the whole variable domain EAGVVQSPRYKIIEKKQPVAFWCNPISGHNTLYWYLQNLGQGPELLIRYENEEAVDDSQLPKDRFSAERLKGVDSTLKIQPAELGDSAVYLCASSFSSGRDSQETQYFGPGTRLLVL.

The rearrangement joins TRBV4-2 to TRBJ2-7; the match to TRBD2 covers 12 bases. The CDR3 runs to 16 residues. Germline V lookup: CDR1 LGHNA, CDR2 YNFKEQ. J gave up 3 bases and V 1 base, and 4 bases lay outside the gene matches. The CDR3 loop reads CASSQATSGGIYEQYF. The CDR3 DNA reads TGTGCCAGCAGCCAAGCCACTAGCGGGGGGATCTACGAGCAGTACTTC.

In nucleotides, the CDR3 is TGTGCCAGCAGTTACTCTATAAGGGCCGGGGGCACTGAAGCTTTCTTT. Translation gives CASSYSIRAGGTEAFF. The chain is built from TRBV6-5 and TRBJ1-1, with D maybe TRBD1 (5 bases). The CDR3 loop spans 16 amino acids. V was clipped by 0 bases and J by 4 bases, with 15 bases between them. Germline V gene sequence: CDR1 MNHEY, CDR2 SVGAGI.

Only a few counts were recorded for this clone. The same CDR3 arises from other DNA sequences in this sample as well. The chain has TRBV5-4 and TRBJ1-2; tentatively, D is TRBD1 (5 bases). Between the trimmed V and J ends, which lost 0 bases and 4 bases, there was a span of 7 bases. This CDR3 spans 13 amino acids. Germline assignment: CDR1 SGHNT and CDR2 YYREEE (reference sequence). The CDR3 loop reads CASSLEGPYGYTF. CDR3 sequence (DNA): TGTGCCAGCAGCTTGGAGGGGCCCTATGGCTACACCTTC. The variable domain in full, with the rest retrieved from reference TRBV5-4 and TRBJ1-2, is ETGVTQSPTHLIKTRGQQVTLRCSSQSGHNTVSWYQQALGQGPQFIFQYYREEENGRGNFPPRFSGLQFPNYSSELNVNALELDDSALYLCASSLEGPYGYTFGSGTRLTVV.

The rearrangement uses TRBV5-1 and TRBJ2-3; 8 bases align to TRBD1. Unmatched junction bases numbered 11, after V lost 8 bases and J lost 0 bases. CDR1 and CDR2 from the germline V gene are SGHRS and YFSETQ. CDR3 length equals 16 residues. The CDR3 DNA is TGCGCCAGTAGAACGGGACAGGCCACTAGCACAGATACGCAGTATTTT. Protein sequence: CASRTGQATSTDTQYF.

V and J are TRBV29-1 and TRBJ2-3, with 8 bases that match TRBD2. The CDR3 is 12 residues long. Trimming took 7 bases from V and 5 from J; bases not matched to a gene: 5. Germline values: CDR1 SQVTM, CDR2 ANQGSEA. The CDR3 region is CSAGGVRDTQYF. For the CDR3, the DNA is TGCAGCGCGGGGGGGGTCAGAGATACGCAGTATTTT.

The chain carries TRBV2 and TRBJ2-5; 9 bases align to TRBD2. From germline, CDR1 is SNHLY and CDR2 FYNNEI. The CDR3 is 18 residues long. Unmatched junction bases numbered 20, after V lost 10 bases and J lost 2 bases. The CDR3 spells CATDSSGTRTAGQETQYF. CDR3 DNA: TGTGCCACCGACTCTAGCGGGACCCGAACGGCGGGGCAAGAGACCCAGTACTTC.

The chain is built from TRBV6-5 and TRBJ1-2; D is unclear. The length of the CDR3 is 13 residues. Germline V gene lookup returns CDR1 MNHEY and CDR2 SVGAGI. Trimming stripped 7 bases from V and 3 bases from J, with 12 bases between. The CDR3 loop is CASTPAGYYGYTF. The CDR3 bases are TGTGCCAGCACTCCGGCAGGCTACTATGGCTACACCTTC.